This TCR beta chain was recorded in a study of cytomegalovirus exposure and HLA in healthy donors. This table comes from immunoSEQ multiplex PCR, and its TCRdb copy is limited to in-frame clones, with some not included. The repertoire has roughly 350,000 clones, 86% of them found once; the top ten carry 0.84%. The CDR3 length is 13 residues. V lost 6 bases, J lost 6 bases, and 15 bases lay in between. CDR1 and CDR2 (germline): SGHVS, FQNEAQ. The chain uses TRBV7-8 and TRBJ2-7, with TRBD1 as a possible D gene (6 bases). This clonotype originated in a woman in her late teens or twenties in good health and CMV-seronegative. Sequencing was carried out using PBMCs. The CDR3 here is CASSPRTVSEQYF. The CDR3 DNA sequence: TGTGCCAGCAGTCCCCGGACAGTCTCCGAGCAGTACTTC.